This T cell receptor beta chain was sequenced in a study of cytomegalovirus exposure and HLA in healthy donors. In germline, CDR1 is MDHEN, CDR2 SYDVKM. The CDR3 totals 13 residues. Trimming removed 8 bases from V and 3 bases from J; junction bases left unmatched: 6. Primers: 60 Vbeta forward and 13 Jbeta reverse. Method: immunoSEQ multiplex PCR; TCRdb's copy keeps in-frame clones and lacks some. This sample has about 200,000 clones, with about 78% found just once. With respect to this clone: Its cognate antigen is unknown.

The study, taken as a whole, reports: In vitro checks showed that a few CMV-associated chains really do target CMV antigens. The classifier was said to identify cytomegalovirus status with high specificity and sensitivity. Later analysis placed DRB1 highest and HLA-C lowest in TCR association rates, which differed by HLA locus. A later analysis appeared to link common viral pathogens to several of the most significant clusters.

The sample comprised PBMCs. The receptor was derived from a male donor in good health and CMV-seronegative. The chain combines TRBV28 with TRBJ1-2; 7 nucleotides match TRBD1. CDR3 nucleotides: TGTGCCAGCGTCACAGGGGTTGACTATGGCTACACCTTC. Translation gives CASVTGVDYGYTF.